A selection of T cell receptor beta chains follows, all from one sample in a study of OX40 agonist ivuxolimab in advanced cancers. The protocol was immunoSEQ multiplex PCR, while the TCRdb copy is restricted to in-frame clones and leaves out a portion. The sample consists of some 77,000 clones, around 90% of them appearing once. The source material was CD4+ or CD8+ T cells sorted from blood, sampled in a trial of the OX40 agonist ivuxolimab. The receptors here all came from an adult with an advanced solid tumor such as melanoma, head and neck, liver or kidney cancer. Each CDR3 is given with its conserved first and last residue. A D gene is named only where the DNA matches it firmly. Only some rows state a clone size, as once, few, many or a class for expanded clones.

>.|.|TRBJ2-7|TRBV5-5
CASSARAGRSGEQYF
TGTGCCAGCAGCGCCAGAGCGGGTCGGTCGGGCGAGCAGTACTTC
>.|.|TRBJ1-2|TRBV7-6
CASSPAGGGYGYTF
TGTGCCAGCAGCCCGGCCGGAGGGGGCTATGGCTACACCTTC
>TRBD1|.|TRBJ1-5|TRBV19
CASSTGTALNQPQHF
TGTGCCAGTTCAACCGGGACAGCCTTAAATCAGCCCCAGCATTTT
>TRBD2|.|TRBJ2-7|TRBV5-4
CASSLDGRGAYEQYF
TGTGCCAGCAGCTTGGACGGGCGGGGGGCCTACGAGCAGTACTTC
>.|.|TRBJ2-7|TRBV29-1
CSVDRGGDEQYF
TGCAGCGTTGACAGGGGTGGCGACGAGCAGTACTTC
>TRBD1|.|TRBJ2-5|TRBV16
CASSQEQGDGETQYF
TGTGCCAGCAGCCAGGAACAGGGGGACGGAGAGACCCAGTACTTC
>.|once|TRBJ2-5|TRBV6-5
CASSYGGLGQETQYF
TGTGCCAGCAGTTACGGGGGGCTGGGGCAAGAGACCCAGTACTTC
>TRBD2|.|TRBJ2-5|TRBV6-5
CASRLAGGGETQYF
TGTGCCAGCAGACTAGCGGGGGGCGGGGAGACCCAGTACTTC
>TRBD1|.|TRBJ2-7|TRBV11-2
CASSLGTGYPYEQYF
TGTGCCAGCAGCCTCGGGACAGGGTATCCCTACGAGCAGTACTTC
>.|.|TRBJ1-2|TRBV20-1
CSASPSRVYTF
TGCAGTGCTAGCCCCTCCAGGGTCTACACCTTC
>TRBD1|.|TRBJ2-7|TRBV28
CASSTPLTGGTYEQYF
TGTGCCAGCAGTACGCCCTTAACAGGGGGTACCTACGAGCAGTACTTC
>.|.|TRBJ1-2|TRBV28
CASSFRTLPGYTF
TGTGCCAGCAGTTTTAGGACACTCCCTGGCTACACCTTC
>.|.|TRBJ1-2|TRBV5-1
CASSLGPGYGYTF
TGCGCCAGCAGCTTGGGACCAGGCTATGGCTACACCTTC
>TRBD1|.|TRBJ2-7|TRBV6-5
CAIKGGQGAHEQYF
TGTGCCATCAAGGGGGGACAGGGGGCCCACGAGCAGTACTTC
>.|.|TRBJ1-5|TRBV28
CASSRRIYSNQPQHF
TGTGCCAGCAGCAGGCGGATTTATAGCAATCAGCCCCAGCATTTT
>TRBD1|once|TRBJ1-1|TRBV29-1
CSAEQGADTEAFF
TGCAGCGCAGAGCAGGGGGCGGACACTGAAGCTTTCTTT
>.|.|TRBJ2-7|TRBV4-3
CASSQVRGVPHF
TGCGCCAGCAGCCAAGTCAGGGGCGTCCCACACTTC
>.|.|TRBJ2-1|TRBV5-1
CASSLGVSNEQFF
TGCGCCAGCAGCTTGGGCGTCAGCAATGAGCAGTTCTTC
>TRBD1|.|TRBJ1-3|TRBV6-6
CASGQAPSGNTIYF
TGTGCCAGCGGACAGGCCCCCTCTGGAAACACCATATATTTT
>.|.|TRBJ2-1|TRBV5-1
CASGRGHNEQFF
TGCGCCAGCGGGCGGGGACACAATGAGCAGTTCTTC
>.|.|TRBJ2-6|TRBV7-9
CASSLAGGSGANVLTF
TGTGCCAGCAGCTTAGCAGGGGGCTCTGGGGCCAACGTCCTGACTTTC
>.|.|TRBJ2-3|TRBV7-2
CASSLEVATDTQYF
TGTGCCAGCAGCCTAGAGGTTGCGACAGATACGCAGTATTTT
>.|.|TRBJ1-4|TRBV25-1
CASSDSPGQTDNEKLFF
TGTGCCAGCAGTGATTCTCCTGGACAGACTGATAATGAAAAACTGTTTTTT
>TRBD2|.|TRBJ2-1|TRBV6-5
CASSLGLAGSNEQFF
TGTGCCAGCAGCCTCGGACTAGCGGGATCGAATGAGCAGTTCTTC
>TRBD1|few|TRBJ1-3|TRBV19
CASIGRDRDSAFSGNTIYF
TGTGCCAGTATTGGGCGGGACAGGGATAGCGCTTTCTCTGGAAACACCATATATTTT
>TRBD2|.|TRBJ2-5|TRBV4-2
CASSQQTSGGQETQYF
TGTGCCAGCAGCCAACAGACTAGCGGGGGCCAAGAGACCCAGTACTTC
>.|.|TRBJ2-7|TRBV11-3
CASSLEGSSYEQYF
TGTGCCAGCAGCTTAGAAGGGAGCTCCTACGAGCAGTACTTC
>.|.|TRBJ2-5|TRBV28
CASSGREETQYF
TGTGCCAGCAGCGGTCGTGAGGAGACCCAGTACTTC
>TRBD1|.|TRBJ2-5|TRBV5-1
CASSLGQGLKETQYF
TGCGCCAGCAGCTTGGGACAGGGGCTTAAAGAGACCCAGTACTTC